This T cell receptor (beta chain) was identified in a study of shared clonotypes between healthy human individuals. The CDR3 totals 16 residues. Looked up from germline, CDR1 is SQVTM and CDR2 is ANQGSEA. The V gene lost 0 bases and the J gene lost 2 bases, with 17 bases spanning the gap. Genomic DNA from each subset was divided evenly over several immunoSEQ plates. Authors' data handling: Filtering differed, since immunoSEQ gave only junction sequences and no quality scores. Here immunoSEQ multiplex PCR was the method, and the copy in TCRdb shows in-frame clones only, minus some. V, J and clone size derive from that table, while D and trimming were established from the DNA sequence. The sample has around 2.1 million clones; just over 90% are singletons. Naive CD8 cells were CD45RO-negative, positively selected for CCR7, excluding terminally differentiated effector memory CD45RA+ cells.

Sequenced sample: naive CD8+ T cells from PBMCs. The TCR was taken from a young man in good health. Some clones in this sample may be carry-over from other donors' samples. The V and J genes are TRBV29-1 and TRBJ2-7, with D possibly matching TRBD1 (6 bases). The CDR3 region is CSVEDLAAGDPYEQYF. Here the CDR3 DNA reads TGCAGCGTTGAAGATCTGGCGGCAGGGGACCCCTACGAGCAGTACTTC.